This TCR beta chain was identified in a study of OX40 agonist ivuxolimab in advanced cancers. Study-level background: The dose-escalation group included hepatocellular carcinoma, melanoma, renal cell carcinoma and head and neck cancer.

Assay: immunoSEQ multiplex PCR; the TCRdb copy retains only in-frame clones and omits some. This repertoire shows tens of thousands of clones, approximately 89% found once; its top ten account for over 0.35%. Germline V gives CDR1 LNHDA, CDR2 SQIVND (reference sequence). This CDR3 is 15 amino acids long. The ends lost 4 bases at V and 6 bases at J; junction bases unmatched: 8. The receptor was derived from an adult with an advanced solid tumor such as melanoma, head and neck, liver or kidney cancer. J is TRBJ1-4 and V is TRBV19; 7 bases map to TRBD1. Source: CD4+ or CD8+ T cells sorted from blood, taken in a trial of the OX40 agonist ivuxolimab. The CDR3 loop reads CASSRTTGTDEKLFF. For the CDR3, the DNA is TGTGCCAGTAGTAGAACGACAGGGACAGATGAAAAACTGTTTTTT. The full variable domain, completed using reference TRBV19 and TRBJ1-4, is DGGITQSPKYLFRKEGQNVTLSCEQNLNHDAMYWYRQDPGQGLRLIYYSQIVNDFQKGDIAEGYSVSREKKESFPLTVTSAQKNPTAFYLCASSRTTGTDEKLFFGSGTQLSVL.